This T cell receptor beta chain was obtained from a study of T cell repertoires in cytomegalovirus infection (dated by TCRdb to the late 2010s). Background for the entire study: Alongside well-studied HLA-B-restricted epitopes, the peptide stimulations were aimed at recently identified HLA-C-restricted CMV epitopes, whose presentation resists viral immunomodulation. Donor HLA type was relevant to the analysis, because carriage of CMV infection together with the matching HLA type was indicated by public TCR beta signatures.

According to the germline V gene, CDR1 reads SGDLS and CDR2 reads YYNGEE. Relative to germline, V is missing 5 bases and J is missing 5 bases, with 6 bases of the junction outside any gene match. The CDR3 sequence holds 15 residues, the cysteine and phenylalanine included. Just the 45-base CDR3 DNA is kept, in frame starting at base 1. The sample's treatment or condition label is to be understood as: in vitro stimulation with specific CMV peptide epitopes to enrich CMV-specific T cells. The table lists this clonotype with a few counts. Its antigen remains undetermined. The record has no base qualities; no much larger clone is one base away. Sequencer: Illumina HiSeq 1500. Using fastp at Q25 and MiXCR, TCRdb reprocessed the public reads and kept productive beta chains. Each entry is one CDR3 protein sequence, shown with its most common DNA and genes. In this sample the table shows around 710,000 distinct CDR3 sequences, just under 30% of which occur a single time. Together, the top ten hold under 15% of the sample.

Overall results and qualifications from the work: In both this cohort and an independent cohort of a few hundred donors, the cumulative frequency of public TCR beta family members distinguished carriers of CMV infection plus the relevant HLA type. The ex vivo response was dominated by HLA-C-restricted CMV-specific TCR beta clonotypes, which also provided the single most frequent clonotype in two of eight donors.

The sequence came from a human donor in good health (CMV status not recorded). Some clones in this sample may be carry-over from other donors' samples. Sequencing used cultured CD8+ T cells from PBMCs, obtained from culture after CMV antigen stimulation. Recombination joined TRBV9 with TRBJ2-1; the central 11 bases match TRBD2. The bases are TGTGCCAGCAGTCCTAGCGGGGGGCCTGACAATGAGCAGTTCTTC. Its translation reads: CASSPSGGPDNEQFF. Outside the CDR3, residues come from the reference TRBV9 and TRBJ2-1 proteins, so the full variable domain is: DSGVTQTPKHLITATGQRVTLRCSPRSGDLSVYWYQQSLDQGLQFLIQYYNGEERAKGNILERFSAQQFPDLHSELNLSSLELGDSALYFCASSPSGGPDNEQFFGPGTRLTVL.